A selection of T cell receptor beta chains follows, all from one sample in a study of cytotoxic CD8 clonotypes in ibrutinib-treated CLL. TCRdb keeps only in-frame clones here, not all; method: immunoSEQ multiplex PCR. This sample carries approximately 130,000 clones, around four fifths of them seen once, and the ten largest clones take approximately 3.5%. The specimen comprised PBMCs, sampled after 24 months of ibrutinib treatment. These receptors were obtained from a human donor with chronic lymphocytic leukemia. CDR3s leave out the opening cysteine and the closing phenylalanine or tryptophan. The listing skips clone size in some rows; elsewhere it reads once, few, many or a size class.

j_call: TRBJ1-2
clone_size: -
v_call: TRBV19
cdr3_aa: ASSMRTADRGYGYT

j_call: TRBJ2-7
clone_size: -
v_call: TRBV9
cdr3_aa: ASSVGTASYEQY

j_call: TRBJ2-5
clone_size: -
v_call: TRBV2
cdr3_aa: ASSRGLAGGETQY

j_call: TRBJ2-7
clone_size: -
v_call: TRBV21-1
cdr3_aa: ASSKEGSVSSYEQY

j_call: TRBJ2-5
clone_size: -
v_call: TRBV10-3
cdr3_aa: AIRDRGKQETQY

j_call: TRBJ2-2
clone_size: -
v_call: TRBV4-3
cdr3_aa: ASSQTRTGLAGELF

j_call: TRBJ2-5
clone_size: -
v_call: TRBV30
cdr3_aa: AWARQETQY

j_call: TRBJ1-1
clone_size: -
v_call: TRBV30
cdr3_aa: AWRTGRDTEAF

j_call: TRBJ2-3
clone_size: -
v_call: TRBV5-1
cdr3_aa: ASSLVRAVTDTQY

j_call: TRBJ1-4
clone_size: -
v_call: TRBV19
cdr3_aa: ASSMVAAKLF

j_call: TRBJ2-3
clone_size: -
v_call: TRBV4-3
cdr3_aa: ASSHTRGYTDTQY

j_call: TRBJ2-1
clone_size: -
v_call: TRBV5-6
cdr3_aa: ASSLRRGLDEQF

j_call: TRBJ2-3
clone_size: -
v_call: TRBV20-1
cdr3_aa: SAEATDTQY

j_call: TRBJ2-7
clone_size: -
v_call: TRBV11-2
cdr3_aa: ASSLMAGVDEQY

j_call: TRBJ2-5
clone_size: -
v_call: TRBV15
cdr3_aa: ATSRGLGTRGETQY

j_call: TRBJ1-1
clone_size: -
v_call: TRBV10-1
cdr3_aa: ANHRDMNDLNTEAF

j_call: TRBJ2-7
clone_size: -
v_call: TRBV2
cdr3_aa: ASSDRGDEQY

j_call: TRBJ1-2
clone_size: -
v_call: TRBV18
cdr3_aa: ASSPQGRDRSYGYT

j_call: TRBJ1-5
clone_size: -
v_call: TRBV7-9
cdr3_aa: ASSRDGGLQPQH

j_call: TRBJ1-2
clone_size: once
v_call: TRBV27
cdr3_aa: ASSPYEGANYGYT